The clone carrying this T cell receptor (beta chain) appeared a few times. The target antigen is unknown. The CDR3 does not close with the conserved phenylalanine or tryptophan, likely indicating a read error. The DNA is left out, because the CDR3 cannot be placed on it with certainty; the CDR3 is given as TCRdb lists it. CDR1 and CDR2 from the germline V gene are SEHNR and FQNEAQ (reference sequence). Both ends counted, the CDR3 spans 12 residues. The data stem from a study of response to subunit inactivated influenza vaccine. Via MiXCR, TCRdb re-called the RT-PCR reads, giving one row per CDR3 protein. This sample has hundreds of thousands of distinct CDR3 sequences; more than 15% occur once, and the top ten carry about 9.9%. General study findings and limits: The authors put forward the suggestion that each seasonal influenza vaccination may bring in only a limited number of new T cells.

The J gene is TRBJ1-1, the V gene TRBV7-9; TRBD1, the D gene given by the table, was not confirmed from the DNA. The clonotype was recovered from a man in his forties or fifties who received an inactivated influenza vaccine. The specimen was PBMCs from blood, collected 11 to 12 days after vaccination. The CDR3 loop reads CASSKDRGGVAV.